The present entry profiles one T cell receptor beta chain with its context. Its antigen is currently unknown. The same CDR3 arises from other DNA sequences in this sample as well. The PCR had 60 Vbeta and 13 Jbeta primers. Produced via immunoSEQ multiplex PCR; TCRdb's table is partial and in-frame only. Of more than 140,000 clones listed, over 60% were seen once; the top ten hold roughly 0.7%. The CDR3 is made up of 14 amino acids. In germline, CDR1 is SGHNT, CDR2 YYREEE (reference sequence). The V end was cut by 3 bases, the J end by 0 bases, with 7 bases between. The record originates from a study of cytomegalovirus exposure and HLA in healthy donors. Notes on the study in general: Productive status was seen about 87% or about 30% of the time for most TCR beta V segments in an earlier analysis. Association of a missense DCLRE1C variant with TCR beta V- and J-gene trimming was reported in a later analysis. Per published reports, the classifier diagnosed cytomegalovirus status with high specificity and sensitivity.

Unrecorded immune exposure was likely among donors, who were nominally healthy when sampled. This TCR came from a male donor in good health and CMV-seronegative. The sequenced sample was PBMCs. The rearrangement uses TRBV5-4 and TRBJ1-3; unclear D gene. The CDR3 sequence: CASSSGSSGNTIYF. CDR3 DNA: TGTGCCAGCAGCTCGGGTAGCTCTGGAAACACCATATATTTT. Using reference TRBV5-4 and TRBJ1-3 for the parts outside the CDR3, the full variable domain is ETGVTQSPTHLIKTRGQQVTLRCSSQSGHNTVSWYQQALGQGPQFIFQYYREEENGRGNFPPRFSGLQFPNYSSELNVNALELDDSALYLCASSSGSSGNTIYFGEGSWLTVV.